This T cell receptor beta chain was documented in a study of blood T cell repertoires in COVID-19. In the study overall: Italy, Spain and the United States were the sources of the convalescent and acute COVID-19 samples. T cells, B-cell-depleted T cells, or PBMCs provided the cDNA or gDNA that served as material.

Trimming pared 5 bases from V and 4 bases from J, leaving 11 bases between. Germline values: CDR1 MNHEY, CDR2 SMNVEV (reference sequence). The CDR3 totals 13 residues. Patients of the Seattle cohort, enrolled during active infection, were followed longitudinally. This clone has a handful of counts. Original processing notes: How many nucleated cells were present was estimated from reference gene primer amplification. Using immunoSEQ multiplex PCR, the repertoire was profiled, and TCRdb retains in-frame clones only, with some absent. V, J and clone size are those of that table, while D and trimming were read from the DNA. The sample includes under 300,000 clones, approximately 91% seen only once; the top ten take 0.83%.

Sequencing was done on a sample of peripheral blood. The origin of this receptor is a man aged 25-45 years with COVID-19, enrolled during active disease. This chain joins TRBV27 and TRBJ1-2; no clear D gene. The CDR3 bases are TGTGCCAGCAGTCCTCGAAGGAGCTATGGCTACACCTTC. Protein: CASSPRRSYGYTF.